The rows below give T cell receptor beta chains drawn from one sample of a study of CD8 T cells in ankylosing spondylitis. TCRdb called the 5' RACE reads again in MiXCR, with one record for every CDR3 protein. The data contain about 340,000 distinct CDR3 sequences, around 8% of them seen just once; the ten biggest clones take up roughly 14%. The sample comprised blood, either unsorted or a sorted T cell fraction (not recorded which). The source of these receptors is a male donor with ankylosing spondylitis. Each CDR3 is given with its conserved first and last residue. Fields, in order: CDR3 DNA, CDR3 protein, clone size, J gene, D gene, V gene. The D gene is left open where the match is weak. The listing skips clone size in some rows; elsewhere it reads once, few, many or a size class.

cdr3_nt: TGTGCCAGCAGCTTAGGTTCTACAGCCAACACCGGGGAGCTGTTTTTT; cdr3_aa: CASSLGSTANTGELFF; clone_size: many; j_call: TRBJ2-2; d_call: .; v_call: TRBV7-9
cdr3_nt: TGTGCCAGCAGTTACAAGGGCGACACCGGGGAGCTGTTTTTT; cdr3_aa: CASSYKGDTGELFF; clone_size: few; j_call: TRBJ2-2; d_call: .; v_call: TRBV6-2/TRBV6-3
cdr3_nt: TGCAGCGTTGAGATGGCGACAGGGCTAAGGGGCTACACCTTC; cdr3_aa: CSVEMATGLRGYTF; clone_size: few; j_call: TRBJ1-2; d_call: TRBD1; v_call: TRBV29-1
cdr3_nt: TGCAGTGCTAGAGATCATGTGACAGGGGGCTTCAAAAACATTCAGTACTTC; cdr3_aa: CSARDHVTGGFKNIQYF; clone_size: few; j_call: TRBJ2-4; d_call: TRBD1; v_call: TRBV20-1
cdr3_nt: TGTGCCAGCAGCAAAAGCGGGCGAGTAGGCAAAAACATTCAGTACTTC; cdr3_aa: CASSKSGRVGKNIQYF; clone_size: many; j_call: TRBJ2-4; d_call: .; v_call: TRBV11-2
cdr3_nt: TGTGCCAGCAGCGCCGTGGCAACTAATGAAAAACTGTTTTTT; cdr3_aa: CASSAVATNEKLFF; clone_size: many; j_call: TRBJ1-4; d_call: .; v_call: TRBV6-1
cdr3_nt: TGCGCCAGCAGCCACACCCCGGGATACTCTGGAAACACCATATATTTT; cdr3_aa: CASSHTPGYSGNTIYF; clone_size: .; j_call: TRBJ1-3; d_call: .; v_call: TRBV4-1
cdr3_nt: TGTGCCAGCAGCTTTATTGATCCCGGGGAGCTGTTTTTT; cdr3_aa: CASSFIDPGELFF; clone_size: few; j_call: TRBJ2-2; d_call: .; v_call: TRBV11-3
cdr3_nt: TGCGCCATTCTTGTTAGGACGACCCAGGACGAGCAGTACTTC; cdr3_aa: CAILVRTTQDEQYF; clone_size: few; j_call: TRBJ2-7; d_call: .; v_call: TRBV5-1
cdr3_nt: TGTGCCAGCAGTCTCAGCGGCCTTAGCACAGATACGCAGTATTTT; cdr3_aa: CASSLSGLSTDTQYF; clone_size: few; j_call: TRBJ2-3; d_call: .; v_call: TRBV7-2
cdr3_nt: TGCAGCGTCGTAAAAACTTGGATGTACCAAGAGACCCAGTACTTC; cdr3_aa: CSVVKTWMYQETQYF; clone_size: many; j_call: TRBJ2-5; d_call: .; v_call: TRBV29-1
cdr3_nt: TGCAGTGCTAGAGATGGATGGAAGACCTACGAGCAGTACTTC; cdr3_aa: CSARDGWKTYEQYF; clone_size: .; j_call: TRBJ2-7; d_call: .; v_call: TRBV20-1
cdr3_nt: TGCGCCAGCAGAAAGCCGGGAGGGGCCTCTGGGGCCAACGTCCTGACTTTC; cdr3_aa: CASRKPGGASGANVLTF; clone_size: few; j_call: TRBJ2-6; d_call: TRBD2; v_call: TRBV4-1
cdr3_nt: TGTGCCAGCAGGCGGGGGAACACCGGGGAGCTGTTTTTT; cdr3_aa: CASRRGNTGELFF; clone_size: .; j_call: TRBJ2-2; d_call: .; v_call: TRBV12-3/TRBV12-4
cdr3_nt: TGTGCCAGCAGCCAAGAATCCCAGCCCCAGCATTTT; cdr3_aa: CASSQESQPQHF; clone_size: once; j_call: TRBJ1-5; d_call: .; v_call: TRBV4-2